Listed here are 8 T cell receptor beta chains from one sample, sequenced in a study of T cells in localized non-small cell lung cancer. Sequenced by immunoSEQ multiplex PCR; TCRdb stores in-frame clones only, minus some. The table lists about 82,000 clones, around 80% of them singletons. Sequencing used PBMCs, obtained before any cancer treatment. Receptors were obtained from a man aged 35-75 years with stage II squamous cell lung carcinoma.

This chain links TRBV6-5 with TRBJ2-1, with unresolved D. The length of the CDR3 is 15 residues. V was pared by 6 bases and J by 0 bases, with 12 bases between. Germline V gene sequence: CDR1 MNHEY, CDR2 SVGAGI. The CDR3, as DNA: TGTGCCAGCAGCGACGACGGGTCCTCCTACAATGAGCAGTTCTTC. Its protein product is CASSDDGSSYNEQFF.

This chain connects TRBV7-6 to TRBJ1-6, with D hard to call. There are 13 residues in the CDR3. The V gene lost 5 bases and the J gene lost 9 bases, with 11 bases spanning the gap. Germline-derived CDR1 and CDR2 are SGHVS and FNYEAQ. CDR3 region: CASSDEKFSPLHF. For the CDR3, the DNA is TGTGCCAGCAGCGATGAGAAATTTTCACCCCTCCACTTT.

The chain joins TRBV28 to TRBJ2-1; the D gene is possibly TRBD2 (10 bases). CDR1 and CDR2 (germline): MDHEN, SYDVKM. The CDR3 spans 18 residues. V gave up 4 bases and J gave up 6 bases, with 25 bases separating them. The CDR3 DNA reads as TGTGCCAGCAGTTCCGGACAGGGGTGGCTAGCGGGAGTCAATGAGCAGTTCTTC. This encodes CASSSGQGWLAGVNEQFF.

The chain carries TRBV7-8 and TRBJ2-5, with 11 bases aligning to TRBD2. V trimming: 5 bases; J trimming: 0 bases; junction bases outside the gene matches: 11. CDR3 size: 18 residues. Germline V gives CDR1 SGHVS, CDR2 FQNEAQ. This CDR3 is CASSPENSGGVYQETQYF. The CDR3 DNA is TGTGCCAGCAGCCCCGAGAATAGCGGGGGGGTATACCAAGAGACCCAGTACTTC. Full variable domain (rest looked up from reference TRBV7-8 and TRBJ2-5): GAGVSQSPRYKVAKRGQDVALRCDPISGHVSLFWYQQALGQGPEFLTYFQNEAQLDKSGLPSDRFFAERPEGSVSTLKIQRTQQEDSAVYLCASSPENSGGVYQETQYFGPGTRLLVL.

The chain combines TRBV6-1 with TRBJ2-3; D uncertain. The V end was cut by 4 bases, the J end by 6 bases, with 11 bases between. The CDR3 runs 13 residues. Germline V gene data show CDR1 as MNHNS and CDR2 as SASEGT. The CDR3 protein is CASSGPNGDTQYF. The CDR3 coding sequence is TGTGCCAGCAGTGGTCCGAATGGGGATACGCAGTATTTT.

The chain combines TRBV5-4 with TRBJ2-3; 7 nucleotides agree with TRBD2. The V segment lost 5 bases and the J segment 1 base; nucleotides outside the gene matches: 1. Looked up from germline, CDR1 is SGHNT and CDR2 is YYREEE (reference sequence). The CDR3 has 13 amino acids. The CDR3, as DNA: TGTGCCAGCAGTACTAGCGGCACAGATACGCAGTATTTT. Translation gives CASSTSGTDTQYF.

The rearrangement joins TRBV28 to TRBJ2-7; D possibly corresponds to TRBD1 (5 bases). The CDR3 runs to 19 residues. Trimming stripped 1 base from V and 0 bases from J, with 22 bases between. CDR1 is MDHEN, CDR2 SYDVKM, per germline. The CDR3 region has the DNA TGTGCCAGCAGTTTATTATTTAGTCTCGGACAACCGAGCTCCTACGAGCAGTACTTC. This gives the protein CASSLLFSLGQPSSYEQYF.

This chain joins TRBV7-2 and TRBJ1-6; TRBD1 might be the D (5 bases). This CDR3 is built from 16 residues. Germline CDR1 SGHTA, CDR2 FQGNSA. Deletions cut 3 bases from V and 6 bases from J, with 15 bases between. The CDR3 spells CASSFSTGALNSPLHF. The CDR3 DNA follows: TGTGCCAGCAGCTTCTCGACCGGGGCCCTTAATTCACCCCTCCACTTT.